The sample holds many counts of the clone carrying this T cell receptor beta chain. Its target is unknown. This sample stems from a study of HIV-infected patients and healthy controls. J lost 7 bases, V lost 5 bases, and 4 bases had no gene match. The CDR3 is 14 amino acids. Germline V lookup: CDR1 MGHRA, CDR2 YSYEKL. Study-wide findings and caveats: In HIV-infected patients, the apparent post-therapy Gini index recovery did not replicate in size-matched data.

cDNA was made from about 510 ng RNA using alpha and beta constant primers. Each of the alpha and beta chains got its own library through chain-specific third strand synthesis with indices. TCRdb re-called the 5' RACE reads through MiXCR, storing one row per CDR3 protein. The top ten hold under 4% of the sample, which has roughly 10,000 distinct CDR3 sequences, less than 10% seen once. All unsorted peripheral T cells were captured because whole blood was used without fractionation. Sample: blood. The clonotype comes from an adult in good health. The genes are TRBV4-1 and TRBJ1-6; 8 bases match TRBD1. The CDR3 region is CASSDRGDNSPLHF. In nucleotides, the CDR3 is TGCGCCAGCAGCGACAGGGGCGACAATTCACCCCTCCACTTT.